This T cell receptor (beta chain) was captured in a study of cytomegalovirus exposure and HLA in healthy donors. Overall study results and limits: The study flagged 150 to 200 TCR beta chains as cytomegalovirus-associated.

Generated by immunoSEQ multiplex PCR, the TCRdb table keeps only in-frame clones and is missing some. This sample has approximately 140,000 clones, with roughly four fifths found just once. CDR3 length equals 15 residues. Looked up from germline, CDR1 is LNHDA and CDR2 is SQIVND (reference sequence). Trimming removed 7 bases from V and 7 bases from J, with 20 bases in between. Details on this clone: Its antigen remains unidentified.

The rearrangement joins TRBV19 to TRBJ2-1; a weak D match, TRBD2 (7 bases). The sequence was collected from a woman younger than 45 in good health and CMV-seronegative. Sequencing was performed on PBMCs. CDR3 bases: TGTGCCAGTACCTCCAAACGGGGGGCGGGTAATGAGCAGTTCTTC. This gives the protein CASTSKRGAGNEQFF.